The rows below give T cell receptor beta chains drawn from one sample of a study of blood T cell repertoires in COVID-19. Here immunoSEQ multiplex PCR was the method, and the copy in TCRdb shows in-frame clones only, minus some. The repertoire holds some 350,000 clones, with 88% as singletons. The source material was peripheral blood. The source is a woman in her 70s with COVID-19, enrolled during active disease. The CDR3 runs from the conserved cysteine through the conserved F or W. Fields, in order: J gene, D gene, V gene, clone size, CDR3 protein, CDR3 DNA. The D gene is left open where the match is weak. Part of the rows lack a size; the others show once, few, many or a class for expanded clones.

TRBJ2-1	TRBD1	TRBV7-9	NA	CASSGQGQFYNEQFF	TGTGCCAGCAGCGGACAGGGTCAATTCTACAATGAGCAGTTCTTC
TRBJ2-3	NA	TRBV5-1	NA	CASSQSGPPGTDTQYF	TGCGCCAGCAGCCAAAGCGGGCCCCCGGGCACAGATACGCAGTATTTT
TRBJ1-5	NA	TRBV6-2/TRBV6-3	NA	CASSFPAAGDRTQHF	TGTGCCAGCAGTTTTCCAGCGGCAGGGGATAGGACCCAGCATTTT
TRBJ2-1	NA	TRBV3-1/TRBV3-2	NA	CASSQVGRVGAGEQFF	TGTGCCAGCAGCCAAGTGGGCAGGGTAGGCGCGGGGGAGCAGTTCTTC
TRBJ1-4	NA	TRBV27	NA	CASSMAGEKLFF	TGTGCCAGCAGTATGGCGGGTGAAAAACTGTTTTTT
TRBJ1-6	NA	TRBV27	NA	CASSFPSGVHSPLHF	TGTGCCAGCAGTTTCCCCTCAGGGGTTCATTCACCCCTCCACTTT
TRBJ2-3	TRBD1	TRBV24-1	NA	CATSEAGTASTDTQYF	TGTGCCACCAGTGAGGCCGGGACAGCTAGCACAGATACGCAGTATTTT
TRBJ2-7	TRBD2	TRBV4-1	NA	CASSQELAGGRYEQYF	TGCGCCAGCAGCCAAGAACTAGCGGGGGGGCGGTATGAGCAGTACTTC
TRBJ1-3	NA	TRBV4-3	NA	CASSQEEDSRNTIYF	TGCGCCAGCAGCCAAGAAGAGGACAGTCGGAACACCATATATTTT
TRBJ2-7	TRBD1	TRBV7-9	NA	CASSLARGQGSEQYF	TGTGCCAGCAGCTTAGCGAGGGGACAGGGCAGCGAGCAGTACTTC
TRBJ1-2	TRBD1	TRBV30	NA	CAWSPGTAYGYTF	TGTGCCTGGAGCCCTGGGACAGCCTATGGCTACACCTTC
TRBJ2-2	TRBD2	TRBV3-1/TRBV3-2	NA	CASSQGRGTNTGELFF	TGTGCCAGCAGCCAAGGGCGGGGGACGAACACCGGGGAGCTGTTTTTT
TRBJ2-6	NA	TRBV2	once	CASSRQAGANVLTF	TGTGCCAGCTCCCGACAGGCTGGGGCCAACGTCCTGACTTTC
TRBJ1-2	TRBD1	TRBV24-1	NA	CATSGPGQGYYGYTF	TGTGCCACCAGTGGTCCGGGACAGGGGTACTATGGCTACACCTTC
TRBJ1-5	TRBD1	TRBV6-6	NA	CASSTGQGRQPQHF	TGTGCCAGCAGTACAGGACAGGGGCGACAGCCCCAGCATTTT
TRBJ1-1	NA	TRBV13	NA	CASTLGGGRPEAFF	TGTGCCAGCACCCTAGGGGGGGGTAGGCCTGAAGCTTTCTTT
TRBJ2-5	NA	TRBV2	NA	CASSDRTDIETQYF	TGTGCCAGCAGTGACCGGACAGACATTGAGACCCAGTACTTC
TRBJ1-2	NA	TRBV2	NA	CASNYPDRLFNYGYTF	TGTGCCAGCAACTACCCGGACAGACTATTTAACTATGGCTACACCTTC
TRBJ1-2	NA	TRBV5-4	NA	CASSLYTGMNYGYTF	TGTGCCAGCAGCTTGTATACAGGGATGAACTATGGCTACACCTTC
TRBJ1-5	NA	TRBV5-8	few	CASSLVGGVNNQPQHF	TGTGCCAGCAGCTTGGTGGGAGGGGTGAACAATCAGCCCCAGCATTTT
TRBJ1-2	TRBD1	TRBV5-1	NA	CASFQTGGTNYGYTF	TGCGCCAGCTTCCAGACAGGGGGAACCAACTATGGCTACACCTTC
TRBJ2-2	NA	TRBV3-1/TRBV3-2	NA	CASSQVGGQRTGELFF	TGTGCCAGCAGCCAAGTCGGGGGGCAGAGGACCGGGGAGCTGTTTTTT
TRBJ2-6	NA	TRBV19	NA	CASSIDLFWTAGANVLTF	TGTGCCAGTAGTATAGATCTATTTTGGACAGCCGGGGCCAACGTCCTGACTTTC
TRBJ1-2	NA	TRBV7-9	NA	CASKITGNYGYTF	TGTGCCAGCAAAATAACAGGAAACTATGGCTACACCTTC
TRBJ2-2	NA	TRBV7-9	few	CASSLEGRAGELFF	TGTGCCAGCAGCTTAGAGGGCAGGGCCGGGGAGCTGTTTTTT
TRBJ1-3	TRBD1	TRBV27	NA	CATQDRHSGNTIYF	TGTGCGACCCAGGACAGGCACTCTGGAAACACCATATATTTT
TRBJ1-1	TRBD1	TRBV14	NA	CASSPFRQGREAFF	TGTGCCAGCAGCCCGTTCCGACAGGGTAGAGAGGCTTTCTTT
TRBJ2-2	NA	TRBV11-2	NA	CASSLIRSAGELFF	TGTGCCAGCAGCTTAATCCGTTCTGCCGGGGAGCTGTTTTTT
TRBJ2-1	TRBD2	TRBV24-1	NA	CATSLGPAGYNEQFF	TGTGCCACCAGTTTGGGTCCAGCGGGGTACAATGAGCAGTTCTTC
TRBJ2-7	NA	TRBV6-5	NA	CASSYSGGGGDEQYF	TGTGCCAGCAGTTACTCGGGCGGGGGCGGTGACGAGCAGTACTTC